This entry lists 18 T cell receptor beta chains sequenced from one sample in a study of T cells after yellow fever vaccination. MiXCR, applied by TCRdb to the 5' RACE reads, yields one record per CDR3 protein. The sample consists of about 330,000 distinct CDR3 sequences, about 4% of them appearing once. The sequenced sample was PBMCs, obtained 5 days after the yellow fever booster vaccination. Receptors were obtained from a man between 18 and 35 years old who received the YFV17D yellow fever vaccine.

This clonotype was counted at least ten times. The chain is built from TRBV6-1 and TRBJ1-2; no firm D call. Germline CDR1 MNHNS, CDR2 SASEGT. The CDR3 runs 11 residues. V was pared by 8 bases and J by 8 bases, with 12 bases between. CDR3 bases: TGTGCCAGCTCTAACCCGACAGGCTACACCTTC. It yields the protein CASSNPTGYTF.

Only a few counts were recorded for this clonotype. The CDR3 nucleotides are TGTGCCAGCAGTCCCGACAGGGCGGACACCGGGGAGCTGTTTTTT. As protein: CASSPDRADTGELFF. This chain links TRBV5-6 with TRBJ2-2; 7 nucleotides agree with TRBD1. The V gene end was trimmed by 5 bases and the J gene end by 3 bases; junction bases not matched to a gene: 7. The CDR3 contains 15 residues. Germline values: CDR1 SGHDT, CDR2 YYEEEE.

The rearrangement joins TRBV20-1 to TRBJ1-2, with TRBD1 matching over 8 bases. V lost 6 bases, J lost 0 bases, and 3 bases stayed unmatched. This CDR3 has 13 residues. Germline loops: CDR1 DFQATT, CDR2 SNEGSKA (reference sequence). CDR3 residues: CSAMDRANYGYTF. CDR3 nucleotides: TGCAGTGCGATGGACAGGGCTAACTATGGCTACACCTTC.

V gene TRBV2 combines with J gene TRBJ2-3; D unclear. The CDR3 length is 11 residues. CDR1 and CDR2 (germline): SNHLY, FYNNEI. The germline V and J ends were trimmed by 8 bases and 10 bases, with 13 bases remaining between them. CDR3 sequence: CASATLSPQYF. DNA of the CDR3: TGTGCCAGCGCGACCCTCTCGCCGCAGTATTTT.

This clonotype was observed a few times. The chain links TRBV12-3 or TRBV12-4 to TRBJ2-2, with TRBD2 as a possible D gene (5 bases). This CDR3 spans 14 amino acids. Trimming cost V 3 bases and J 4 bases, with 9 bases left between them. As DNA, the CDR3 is TGTGCCAGCAGTTTGAGCGAGGGCACCGGGGAGCTGTTTTTT. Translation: CASSLSEGTGELFF.

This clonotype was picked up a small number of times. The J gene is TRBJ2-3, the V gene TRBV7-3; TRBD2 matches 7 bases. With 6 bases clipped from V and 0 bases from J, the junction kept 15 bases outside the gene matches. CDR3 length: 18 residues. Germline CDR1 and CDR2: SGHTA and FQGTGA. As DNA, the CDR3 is TGTGCCAGCAGTAACGGACTAGTGGGGGATTCTAGCACAGATACGCAGTATTTT. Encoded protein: CASSNGLVGDSSTDTQYF.

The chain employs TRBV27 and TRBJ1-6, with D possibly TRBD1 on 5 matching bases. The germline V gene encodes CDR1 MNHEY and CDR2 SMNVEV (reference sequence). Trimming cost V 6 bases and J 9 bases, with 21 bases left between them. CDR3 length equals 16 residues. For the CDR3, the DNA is TGTGCCAGCAGAGACTTCACCGGGTCCGGGGGTTCACCCCTCCACTTT. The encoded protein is CASRDFTGSGGSPLHF.

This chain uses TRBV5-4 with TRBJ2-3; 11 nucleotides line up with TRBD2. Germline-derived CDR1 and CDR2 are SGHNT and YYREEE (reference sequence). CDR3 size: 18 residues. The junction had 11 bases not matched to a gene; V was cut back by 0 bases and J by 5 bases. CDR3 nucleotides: TGTGCCAGCAGCTTGGTAAAACTAGCGGGGGTGGGCGGAGATACGCAGTATTTT. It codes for CASSLVKLAGVGGDTQYF.

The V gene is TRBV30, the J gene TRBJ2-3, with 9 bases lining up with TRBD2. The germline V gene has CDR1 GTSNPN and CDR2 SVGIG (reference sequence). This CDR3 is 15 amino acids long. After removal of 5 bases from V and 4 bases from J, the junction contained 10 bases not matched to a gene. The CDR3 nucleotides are TGTGCCTGGGGCCTTGGGGGCGGGGGGGCAGATACGCAGTATTTT. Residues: CAWGLGGGGADTQYF.

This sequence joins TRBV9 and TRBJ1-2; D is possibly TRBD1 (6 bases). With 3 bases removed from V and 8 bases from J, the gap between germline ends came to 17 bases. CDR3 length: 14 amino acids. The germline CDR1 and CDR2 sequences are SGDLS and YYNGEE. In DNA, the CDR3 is TGTGCCAGCAGCGCCCGGGCCTTACAGGGAGGCTACACCTTC. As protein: CASSARALQGGYTF.

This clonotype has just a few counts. The CDR3 region is CSARGTGRRTSSYNEQFF. As DNA, the CDR3 is TGCAGTGCTAGGGGGACAGGTCGAAGGACCAGCTCCTACAATGAGCAGTTCTTC. This chain uses TRBV20-1 with TRBJ2-1; 8 bases map to TRBD1. The trim removed 3 bases at V and 0 bases at J, leaving 13 bases unmatched. The CDR3 has 18 amino acids. Germline CDR1 and CDR2: DFQATT and SNEGSKA (reference sequence).

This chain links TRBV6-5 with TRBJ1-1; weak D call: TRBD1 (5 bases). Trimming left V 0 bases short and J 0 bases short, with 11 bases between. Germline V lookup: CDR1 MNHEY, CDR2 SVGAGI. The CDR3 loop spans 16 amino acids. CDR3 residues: CASSYSGGTMNTEAFF. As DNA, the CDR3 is TGTGCCAGCAGTTACTCGGGGGGGACCATGAACACTGAAGCTTTCTTT.

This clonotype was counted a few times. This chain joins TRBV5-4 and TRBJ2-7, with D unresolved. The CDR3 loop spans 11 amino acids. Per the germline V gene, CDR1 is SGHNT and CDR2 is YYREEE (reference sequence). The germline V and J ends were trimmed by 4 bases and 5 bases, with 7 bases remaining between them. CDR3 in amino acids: CASSVEDEQYF. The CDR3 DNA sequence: TGTGCCAGCAGCGTAGAGGACGAGCAGTACTTC.

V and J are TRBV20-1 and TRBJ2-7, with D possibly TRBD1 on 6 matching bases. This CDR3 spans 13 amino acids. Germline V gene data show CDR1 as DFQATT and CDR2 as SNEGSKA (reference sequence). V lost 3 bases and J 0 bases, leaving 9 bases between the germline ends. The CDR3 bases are TGCAGTGCTAGGACAGGACCCTCCTACGAGCAGTACTTC. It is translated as CSARTGPSYEQYF.

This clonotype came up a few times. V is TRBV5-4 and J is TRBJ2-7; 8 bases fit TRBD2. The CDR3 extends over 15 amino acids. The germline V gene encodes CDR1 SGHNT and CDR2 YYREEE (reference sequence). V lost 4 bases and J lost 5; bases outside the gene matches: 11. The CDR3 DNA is TGTGCCAGCAGCATTAGCGGGGCTCGAATTGACGAGCAGTACTTC. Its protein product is CASSISGARIDEQYF.

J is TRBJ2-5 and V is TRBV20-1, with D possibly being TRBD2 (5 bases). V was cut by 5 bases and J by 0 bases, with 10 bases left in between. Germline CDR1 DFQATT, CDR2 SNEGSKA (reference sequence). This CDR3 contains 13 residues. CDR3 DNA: TGCAGTGCTGAGGAGGACTACCAAGAGACCCAGTACTTC. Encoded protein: CSAEEDYQETQYF.

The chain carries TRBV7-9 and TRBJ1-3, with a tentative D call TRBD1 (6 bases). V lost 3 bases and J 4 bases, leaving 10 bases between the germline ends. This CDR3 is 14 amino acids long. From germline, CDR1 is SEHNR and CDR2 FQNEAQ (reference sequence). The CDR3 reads CASSLDSPGNTIYF. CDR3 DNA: TGTGCCAGCAGCTTGGACAGCCCAGGAAACACCATATATTTT.

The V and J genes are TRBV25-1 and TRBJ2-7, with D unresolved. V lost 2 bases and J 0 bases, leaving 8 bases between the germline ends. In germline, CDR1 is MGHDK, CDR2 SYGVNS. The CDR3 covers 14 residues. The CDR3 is CASSEVSDSYEQYF. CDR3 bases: TGTGCCAGCAGTGAAGTCTCGGACTCCTACGAGCAGTACTTC.